These 18 T cell receptor beta chains were sequenced from one sample in a study of OX40 agonist ivuxolimab in advanced cancers. Profiled with immunoSEQ multiplex PCR; TCRdb holds only in-frame clones, not every one. The table lists tens of thousands of clones, about 90% of them singletons. Sequenced here: CD4+ or CD8+ T cells sorted from blood, sampled in a trial of the OX40 agonist ivuxolimab. Receptors were obtained from an adult with an advanced solid tumor such as melanoma, head and neck, liver or kidney cancer.

The rearrangement joins TRBV18 to TRBJ2-7; no clear D gene. V gave up 2 bases and J gave up 0 bases, with 8 bases separating them. The CDR3 has 14 residues. Germline assignment: CDR1 KGHSH and CDR2 LQKENI. The CDR3 nucleotides are TGTGCCAGCTCACCAGACCTTAACTCCTACGAGCAGTACTTC. Its protein is CASSPDLNSYEQYF.

The V call is TRBV20-1, the J call TRBJ2-7, with TRBD2 matching 8 bases. V trimming: 6 bases; J trimming: 4 bases; junction bases outside the gene matches: 2. CDR1 and CDR2 (germline): DFQATT, SNEGSKA (reference sequence). The CDR3 sequence is 11 residues long. CDR3 in amino acids: CSAGRDYEQYF. The CDR3 DNA reads as TGCAGTGCCGGGAGGGATTACGAGCAGTACTTC.

The chain employs TRBV7-3 and TRBJ2-1, with 13 bases identical to TRBD2. The germline V gene encodes CDR1 SGHTA and CDR2 FQGTGA. Trimming took 3 bases from V and 7 from J; bases not matched to a gene: 3. The CDR3 runs to 15 residues. The CDR3 here is CASSLTSGRWNEQFF. The CDR3 coding sequence is TGTGCCAGCAGCTTGACTAGCGGGAGGTGGAATGAGCAGTTCTTC. The variable domain in full, completed from reference TRBV7-3 and TRBJ2-1, reads GAGVSQTPSNKVTEKGKYVELRCDPISGHTALYWYRQSLGQGPEFLIYFQGTGAADDSGLPNDRFFAVRPEGSVSTLKIQRTERGDSAVYLCASSLTSGRWNEQFFGPGTRLTVL.

This clone was seen only once. The chain carries TRBV20-1 and TRBJ2-5, with D hard to call. Looked up from germline, CDR1 is DFQATT and CDR2 is SNEGSKA (reference sequence). V dropped 3 bases and J dropped 2 bases, with 4 bases sitting between them. CDR3 length equals 11 residues. The DNA of the CDR3 is TGCAGTGCTAGTCTGCAAGAGACCCAGTACTTC. This encodes CSASLQETQYF.

This chain links TRBV28 with TRBJ1-5; D is unresolved. Germline V gene lookup returns CDR1 MDHEN and CDR2 SYDVKM. V was shortened by 6 bases and J by 9 bases, with 12 bases between the two germline ends. The CDR3 length is 12 residues. CDR3 sequence (DNA): TGTGCCAGCAGGGTCGGCCGCGGGCCCCAGCATTTT. As protein: CASRVGRGPQHF.

V and J are TRBV28 and TRBJ2-7; D is undetermined. Germline assignment: CDR1 MDHEN and CDR2 SYDVKM. This CDR3 contains 13 residues. Trimming cost V 5 bases and J 1 base, with 9 bases left between them. CDR3 sequence (DNA): TGTGCCAGCAGTCCAGCGCAGTCCTACGAGCAGTACTTC. Translation: CASSPAQSYEQYF.

J is TRBJ2-7 and V is TRBV5-5, with TRBD1 matching over 7 bases. The CDR3 has 15 residues. CDR1 and CDR2 from the germline V gene are SGHKS and YYEKEE (reference sequence). The J segment lost 4 bases and the V segment lost 2 bases, leaving 9 bases of the junction unmatched. CDR3 sequence reads: CASSFRGTDKYEQYF. The CDR3 DNA sequence: TGTGCCAGCAGCTTCAGGGGGACAGATAAATACGAGCAGTACTTC. Based on the CDR3 plus reference TRBV5-5 and TRBJ2-7, the full variable domain is DAGVTQSPTHLIKTRGQQVTLRCSPISGHKSVSWYQQVLGQGPQFIFQYYEKEERGRGNFPDRFSARQFPNYSSELNVNALLLGDSALYLCASSFRGTDKYEQYFGPGTRLTVT.

In its sample, this clone was seen once. The chain combines TRBV9 with TRBJ1-4; D call uncertain. The CDR3 runs 15 residues. Trimming removed 0 bases from V and 16 bases from J, with 22 bases in between. Germline CDR1 reads SGDLS; CDR2 reads YYNGEE. CDR3 DNA: TGTGCCAGCAGCGTAGCCCCCCCAGTATCTCGGTCGGGGTTTTTT. This translates into CASSVAPPVSRSGFF.

The chain has TRBV28 and TRBJ1-5; 11 bases are a match to TRBD1. Germline-derived CDR1 and CDR2 are MDHEN and SYDVKM. J gave up 2 bases and V 5 bases, and 5 bases lay outside the gene matches. The CDR3 totals 16 residues. In DNA, the CDR3 is TGTGCCAGCAGTCTAGCGGACAGGGGGCGCAATCAGCCCCAGCATTTT. This encodes CASSLADRGRNQPQHF.

This clone has only one observation. J is TRBJ1-2 and V is TRBV27; TRBD1 matches 7 bases. V lost 5 bases and J lost 8; bases outside the gene matches: 14. The CDR3 contains 15 residues. CDR1 is MNHEY, CDR2 SMNVEV, per germline (reference sequence). CDR3 sequence reads: CASSTPSTGAGGYTF. In nucleotides, the CDR3 is TGTGCCAGCAGTACTCCCTCCACAGGGGCGGGCGGCTACACCTTC.

The J gene is TRBJ2-5, the V gene TRBV9, with 13 bases that match TRBD2. CDR1 is SGDLS, CDR2 YYNGEE, per germline. Trimming cost V 4 bases and J 4 bases; bases outside gene matches: 10. CDR3 length: 17 residues. CDR3 protein: CASSKGLAGRIGETQYF. DNA for the CDR3: TGTGCCAGCAGCAAGGGACTAGCGGGACGCATAGGAGAGACCCAGTACTTC.

The rearrangement joins TRBV6-1 to TRBJ2-5; maybe TRBD2 (5 bases). The germline V and J ends were trimmed by 6 bases and 5 bases, with 13 bases remaining between them. The CDR3 spans 13 residues. CDR1 and CDR2 from the germline V gene are MNHNS and SASEGT. The CDR3 loop is CASRHPGIETQYF. The CDR3 region has the DNA TGTGCCAGCAGACATCCCGGGATTGAGACCCAGTACTTC.

V usage is TRBV27 and J usage is TRBJ2-4; D is uncertain. With 5 bases removed from V and 0 bases from J, the gap between germline ends came to 5 bases. The CDR3 is made up of 13 amino acids. Per germline, CDR1 MNHEY and CDR2 SMNVEV (reference sequence). The CDR3: CASSPLAKNIQYF. CDR3 coding DNA: TGTGCCAGCAGTCCGTTAGCCAAAAACATTCAGTACTTC.

This clone has just a few counts. V usage is TRBV7-3 and J usage is TRBJ2-2; D possibly corresponds to TRBD1 (5 bases). This CDR3 region has 14 residues. The germline gives CDR1 SGHTA, CDR2 FQGTGA. V lost 5 bases and J lost 7, with 14 bases in between. CDR3 bases: TGTGCCAGCAGCCCCTCCAGGGTGGACGGGGAGCTGTTTTTT. It codes for CASSPSRVDGELFF. The complete variable domain, with remaining parts taken from reference TRBV7-3 and TRBJ2-2, reads GAGVSQTPSNKVTEKGKYVELRCDPISGHTALYWYRQSLGQGPEFLIYFQGTGAADDSGLPNDRFFAVRPEGSVSTLKIQRTERGDSAVYLCASSPSRVDGELFFGEGSRLTVL.

The gene calls are TRBV7-9 and TRBJ1-4; TRBD1 matches 9 bases. Germline CDR1 reads SEHNR; CDR2 reads FQNEAQ (reference sequence). The CDR3 runs to 15 residues. V shed 2 bases, J shed 6 bases, and the junction held 4 bases outside the gene matches. In nucleotides, the CDR3 is TGTGCCAGCAGCTTATCGACAGGGGGAGATGAAAAACTGTTTTTT. This sequence encodes CASSLSTGGDEKLFF.

V usage is TRBV6-6 and J usage is TRBJ2-2; D may match TRBD1 or TRBD2 (5 bases each). Trimming left V 2 bases short and J 4 bases short, with 11 bases between. The CDR3 loop spans 15 amino acids. Germline V gene sequence: CDR1 MNHNY, CDR2 SVGAGI (reference sequence). The CDR3, as DNA: TGTGCCAGCAGTTACGGAAGGGACGGCACCGGGGAGCTGTTTTTT. This encodes CASSYGRDGTGELFF.

The chain combines TRBV6-1 with TRBJ2-7; TRBD1 aligns across 10 bases. The CDR3 contains 13 residues. The V gene's germline CDR1 is MNHNS and CDR2 SASEGT. Trimming at V came to 7 bases and at J to 5 bases, leaving 5 bases not matched to a gene. The CDR3 DNA follows: TGTGCCAGCAACCGACAGGGGGCAGACGAGCAGTACTTC. Amino acids: CASNRQGADEQYF.

The chain joins TRBV5-1 to TRBJ2-3, with 11 positions matching TRBD1. The ends lost 4 bases at V and 3 bases at J; junction bases unmatched: 1. The CDR3 spans 14 residues. Germline assignment: CDR1 SGHRS and CDR2 YFSETQ. The CDR3 bases are TGCGCCAGCAGCGGGACAGGGGGGACAGATACGCAGTATTTT. Protein product: CASSGTGGTDTQYF.